This is a list of T cell receptor beta chains from one sample in a study of Ad26.COV2.S vaccination and SARS-CoV-2 variants. Measured with immunoSEQ multiplex PCR; TCRdb has only the in-frame clones, and not every one. The sample contains hundreds of thousands of clones, roughly 81% of which appear only once. The specimen was peripheral blood, collected in a trial of Ad26.COV2.S vaccine versus placebo. These receptor sequences come from a person aged 18-60 years who received the Ad26.COV2.S COVID-19 vaccine or a placebo. Both conserved end residues are part of each CDR3. The D gene is left open where the match is weak. Expanded clones get a size class; other rows say once, few or many, or leave the size out.

DNA	CDR3	length	V	J	D	size
TGCGCCAGCAGCTCAAACCTACAGGGGGGGGATGAGCAGTTCTTC	CASSSNLQGGDEQFF	15	TRBV5-1	TRBJ2-1	.	.
TGTGCCAGCTCACCATTTTATTCGGGACTAGCGGCTGACGAGCAGTACTTC	CASSPFYSGLAADEQYF	17	TRBV18	TRBJ2-7	TRBD2	.
TGTGCCAGCAGCTTAGGGGCTACGGGAGTAAGGTTCTTC	CASSLGATGVRFF	13	TRBV7-9	TRBJ2-1	.	.
TGTGCCACCTTAACTGCGGGATACAATGAGCAGTTCTTC	CATLTAGYNEQFF	13	TRBV28	TRBJ2-1	.	.
TGTGCCACCAGCAGATTTGGGAACGAGCAGTACTTC	CATSRFGNEQYF	12	TRBV15	TRBJ2-7	.	many
TGTGCCACCAGTGATCCAAAACCGGGACAGGGTCCAGATACGCAGTATTTT	CATSDPKPGQGPDTQYF	17	TRBV24-1	TRBJ2-3	TRBD1	.
TGTGCCAGCAGTGTTACAGGGGGGAATGAGCAGTTCTTC	CASSVTGGNEQFF	13	TRBV12-3/TRBV12-4	TRBJ2-1	TRBD1	.
TGCGCCAGCAGCTTGCGAGGACAGACTCAAGAGACCCAGTACTTC	CASSLRGQTQETQYF	15	TRBV5-1	TRBJ2-5	.	.
TGTGCCAGTAGTATAGGGCTAGCAGCCTACGAGCAGTACTTC	CASSIGLAAYEQYF	14	TRBV19	TRBJ2-7	.	.
TGTGCCAGCAGCTTAAACGCGCAGTACTATGGCTACACCTTC	CASSLNAQYYGYTF	14	TRBV7-8	TRBJ1-2	.	few
TGTGCCAGCAGCAACCTTATACAGGGCTTACCTGAAGCTTTCTTT	CASSNLIQGLPEAFF	15	TRBV3-1/TRBV3-2	TRBJ1-1	.	.
TGCGCCAGCAGTGGACCACCCGGCGATATGTTCACCGGGGAGCTGTTTTTT	CASSGPPGDMFTGELFF	17	TRBV10-1	TRBJ2-2	.	.
TGTGCCACCAGCAGAGACACCACAAACACAGATACGCAGTATTTT	CATSRDTTNTDTQYF	15	TRBV15	TRBJ2-3	.	.